This TCR beta chain was found in a study of patients and donors after allogeneic stem cell transplantation (dated by TCRdb to about 2020). Library creation used RT-PCR. Sequencing was carried out with a NextSeq 550. TCRdb handled the public reads itself, with Q25 trimming in fastp and clone calling in MiXCR, and kept productive beta chains. Identical CDR3 proteins give one entry, which carries the most common genes and DNA. For this sample the table gives 2,500 or so distinct CDR3 sequences, of which approximately 8% were detected only once. The top ten hold roughly 9.6% of the sample. This clonotype is identified as medium-sized (0.01 to 0.1%). Its cognate antigen has yet to be identified. Per-base qualities were not stored, and no clone one base away is much larger. This clonotype was sampled from a human donor who was either an allogeneic HSCT recipient or a stem cell or donor lymphocyte infusion donor (not recorded which). It is not recorded whose cells these are; they may come from a transplant donor. The material sequenced was blood, either unsorted or a sorted T cell fraction (not recorded which).

The CDR3 region: CSVKMGMTDRQYF. The nucleotide sequence is given as TGCAGCGTTAAAATGGGGATGACGGATCGGCAGTACTTC. The sequence joins TRBV29-1 to TRBJ2-7; the D gene is not confidently resolved. V is shortened by 5 bases, J by 9 bases, and the region joining them spans 20 bases. The germline V gene yields SQVTM for CDR1 and ANQGSEA for CDR2. Taken from cysteine to phenylalanine, the CDR3 has 13 residues. Only CDR3 DNA remains: 39 bases, in frame from the first base.